This T cell receptor beta chain was obtained from a study of T cells expressing NK-cell markers. Reprocessing the 5' RACE reads, TCRdb reports a single entry for every CDR3 protein and omits DNA. Its table records 550,000 to 600,000 distinct CDR3 sequences. Germline V gives CDR1 DFQATT, CDR2 SNEGSKA (reference sequence). The CDR3 sequence is 14 residues long. The chain uses TRBV20-1 and TRBJ2-5; the TCRdb D gene call, TRBD2, has no DNA to confirm it. The sample comprised blood T cells: a sorted CD56 or NKG2C T cell subset, CD4+ or CD8+ T cells, or bulk PBMC T cells (not recorded which). The sequence was obtained from a man between 18 and 35 years old in good health. CDR3 amino acids: CSARGTAGRETQYF.